This TCR beta chain was captured by sequencing in a study of T cell changes during pregnancy in multiple sclerosis. Measured with immunoSEQ multiplex PCR; TCRdb has only the in-frame clones, and not every one. The sample carries 55,000 to 80,000 clones, around 94% recorded once. Germline V gives CDR1 SGHTA, CDR2 FQGTGA. V shed 2 bases, J shed 6 bases, and the junction held 9 bases outside the gene matches. The CDR3 runs 16 residues. The receptor was isolated from a female donor with multiple sclerosis, enrolled in a pregnancy study. J is TRBJ2-3 and V is TRBV7-3, with 9 bases identical to TRBD2. Specimen: peripheral blood, collected in the third trimester of pregnancy. The CDR3 region has the DNA TGTGCCAGCAGCTTAGTCCTAGCGGGGTTGTCGGATACGCAGTATTTT. Translated, it gives CASSLVLAGLSDTQYF.